The following is a T cell receptor (beta chain) sequence with its context. This sample was taken from a study of T cell responses to AZD1222 COVID-19 vaccine. The protocol was immunoSEQ multiplex PCR, while the TCRdb copy is restricted to in-frame clones and leaves out a portion. The sample contains about 100,000 clones, 90% to 95% of which appear only once. The CDR3 runs to 18 residues. The sample was peripheral blood, taken 28 days after the second AZD1222 dose. The receptor's source is an adult who received the AZD1222 COVID-19 vaccine. This rearrangement joins TRBV7-5 to TRBJ1-4; the D call of TRBD1 is as the table states it, not checked on the DNA. TRBV7-5 is a recognized pseudogene. The CDR3: CVRSFTGGVMGTNEKLFF. The CDR3 DNA sequence: TGTGTCAGAAGCTTCACAGGGGGCGTAATGGGGACTAATGAAAAACTGTTTTTT.